The rows below give T cell receptor beta chains drawn from one sample of a study of human T cells and chemical hapten exposure. TCRdb itself ran the RACE reads through MiXCR, one entry per CDR3 protein. Of 210,000 or so distinct CDR3 sequences in the sample, 24% are singletons; the top ten hold roughly 2.4%. The starting material was whole blood, obtained in connection with sensitization to the hapten diphenylcyclopropenone (DPC). All receptors come from a woman between 35 and 50 years old with alopecia areata. Some clones in this sample may be carry-over from other donors' samples. Each CDR3 is given with its conserved first and last residue. A D gene is named only where the DNA matches it firmly. Clone size is given for some rows only: seen once, a few or many times, or a class if the clone is expanded.

clone_size: -; d_call: -; v_call: TRBV7-2; j_call: TRBJ2-3; cdr3_aa: CASSLAPPTDTQYF; cdr3_nt: TGTGCCAGCAGCTTAGCGCCCCCGACAGATACGCAGTATTTT
clone_size: -; d_call: TRBD1; v_call: TRBV28; j_call: TRBJ2-3; cdr3_aa: CASTPSPGTGERVTQYF; cdr3_nt: TGTGCCAGCACCCCAAGCCCGGGGACAGGGGAGAGGGTTACGCAGTATTTT
clone_size: -; d_call: -; v_call: TRBV6-5; j_call: TRBJ1-6; cdr3_aa: CASSHGGTPLHF; cdr3_nt: TGTGCCAGCAGCCACGGTGGGACACCCCTCCACTTT
clone_size: few; d_call: TRBD2; v_call: TRBV3-1; j_call: TRBJ2-1; cdr3_aa: CASSQDNGGLAGNEQFF; cdr3_nt: TGTGCCAGCAGCCAAGATAATGGGGGACTAGCGGGCAATGAGCAGTTCTTC
clone_size: few; d_call: TRBD1; v_call: TRBV7-8; j_call: TRBJ2-1; cdr3_aa: CASSPAGQASSYNEQFF; cdr3_nt: TGTGCCAGCAGCCCCGCCGGACAGGCCAGCTCCTACAATGAGCAGTTCTTC
clone_size: -; d_call: -; v_call: TRBV7-2; j_call: TRBJ2-5; cdr3_aa: CASSLFWSNRETQYF; cdr3_nt: TGTGCCAGCAGCTTATTTTGGTCGAATCGAGAGACCCAGTACTTC
clone_size: -; d_call: -; v_call: TRBV6-6; j_call: TRBJ1-4; cdr3_aa: CASSYTVEEKLFF; cdr3_nt: TGTGCCAGCAGTTACACCGTGGAAGAAAAACTGTTTTTT
clone_size: few; d_call: -; v_call: TRBV29-1; j_call: TRBJ2-5; cdr3_aa: CSVSREGETQYF; cdr3_nt: TGCAGCGTTTCCAGGGAAGGAGAGACCCAGTACTTC
clone_size: -; d_call: -; v_call: TRBV20-1; j_call: TRBJ2-7; cdr3_aa: CSAGRGGWSYEQYF; cdr3_nt: TGCAGTGCTGGCCGGGGTGGCTGGTCCTACGAGCAGTACTTC
clone_size: -; d_call: -; v_call: TRBV7-9; j_call: TRBJ1-2; cdr3_aa: CASSSPTGAARYGYTF; cdr3_nt: TGTGCCAGCAGCTCCCCGACAGGAGCAGCACGGTATGGCTACACCTTC
clone_size: -; d_call: -; v_call: TRBV4-3; j_call: TRBJ2-5; cdr3_aa: CASSPSVIETQYF; cdr3_nt: TGCGCCAGCAGCCCAAGCGTAATAGAGACCCAGTACTTC
clone_size: -; d_call: -; v_call: TRBV20-1; j_call: TRBJ2-3; cdr3_aa: CSATVTSTDTQYF; cdr3_nt: TGCAGTGCCACCGTTACATCCACAGATACGCAGTATTTT
clone_size: few; d_call: -; v_call: TRBV29-1; j_call: TRBJ1-5; cdr3_aa: CSVEGDGQPQHF; cdr3_nt: TGCAGCGTTGAAGGGGACGGTCAGCCCCAGCATTTT
clone_size: -; d_call: -; v_call: TRBV6-5; j_call: TRBJ1-1; cdr3_aa: CASRPQGGQTNTEAFF; cdr3_nt: TGTGCCAGCCGTCCCCAAGGAGGGCAAACGAACACTGAAGCTTTCTTT
clone_size: many; d_call: -; v_call: TRBV7-3; j_call: TRBJ1-1; cdr3_aa: CASSLGFWDTEAFF; cdr3_nt: TGTGCCAGCAGCTTAGGGTTCTGGGACACTGAAGCTTTCTTT
clone_size: few; d_call: -; v_call: TRBV27; j_call: TRBJ2-5; cdr3_aa: CASSLLGGHLNQETQYF; cdr3_nt: TGTGCCAGCAGTTTATTAGGGGGACATCTGAACCAAGAGACCCAGTACTTC
clone_size: -; d_call: -; v_call: TRBV29-1; j_call: TRBJ1-1; cdr3_aa: CSVDSQSGNTEAFF; cdr3_nt: TGCAGCGTTGACTCCCAAAGCGGGAACACTGAAGCTTTCTTT
clone_size: -; d_call: -; v_call: TRBV4-1; j_call: TRBJ1-1; cdr3_aa: CASRGVGVDGGAFF; cdr3_nt: TGCGCCAGCAGGGGAGTGGGTGTTGACGGAGGCGCTTTCTTT
clone_size: -; d_call: TRBD1; v_call: TRBV28; j_call: TRBJ1-1; cdr3_aa: CASRSGGLGTEAFF; cdr3_nt: TGTGCCAGCAGGTCAGGGGGTCTCGGCACTGAAGCTTTCTTT
clone_size: few; d_call: -; v_call: TRBV28; j_call: TRBJ1-2; cdr3_aa: CASSTIVRYGYTF; cdr3_nt: TGTGCCAGCAGTACAATTGTCCGCTATGGCTACACCTTC
clone_size: many; d_call: -; v_call: TRBV7-2; j_call: TRBJ2-5; cdr3_aa: CASSLAGSQETQYF; cdr3_nt: TGTGCCAGCAGCTTAGCGGGATCCCAAGAGACCCAGTACTTC
clone_size: few; d_call: -; v_call: TRBV29-1; j_call: TRBJ2-1; cdr3_aa: CSVGMVGVNEQFF; cdr3_nt: TGCAGCGTTGGTATGGTGGGGGTCAATGAGCAGTTCTTC
clone_size: few; d_call: TRBD1; v_call: TRBV27; j_call: TRBJ2-7; cdr3_aa: CASSYGQGRNEQYF; cdr3_nt: TGTGCCAGCTCATACGGACAGGGGAGAAACGAGCAGTACTTC
clone_size: -; d_call: -; v_call: TRBV5-1; j_call: TRBJ2-1; cdr3_aa: CASARGTSNNEQFF; cdr3_nt: TGCGCCAGCGCACGGGGGACCTCTAACAATGAGCAGTTCTTC
clone_size: few; d_call: -; v_call: TRBV29-1; j_call: TRBJ2-1; cdr3_aa: CSVEDPGREQFF; cdr3_nt: TGCAGCGTTGAAGATCCCGGGAGAGAGCAGTTCTTC
clone_size: -; d_call: TRBD2; v_call: TRBV29-1; j_call: TRBJ2-3; cdr3_aa: CSEGTSGVTDTQYF; cdr3_nt: TGCAGCGAAGGGACTAGCGGGGTCACAGATACGCAGTATTTT
clone_size: -; d_call: TRBD1; v_call: TRBV7-6; j_call: TRBJ2-7; cdr3_aa: CASSLLGQGNEQYF; cdr3_nt: TGTGCCAGCAGCTTACTGGGACAGGGCAACGAGCAGTACTTC
clone_size: -; d_call: -; v_call: TRBV6-6; j_call: TRBJ2-1; cdr3_aa: CASSSLTLNNEQFF; cdr3_nt: TGTGCCAGCAGTTCTCTAACGCTGAACAATGAGCAGTTCTTC
clone_size: many; d_call: -; v_call: TRBV14; j_call: TRBJ1-1; cdr3_aa: CASSQDLWGSTEAFF; cdr3_nt: TGTGCCAGCAGCCAAGATCTATGGGGGTCCACTGAAGCTTTCTTT
clone_size: few; d_call: -; v_call: TRBV7-9; j_call: TRBJ1-1; cdr3_aa: CASSLAQGYEAFF; cdr3_nt: TGTGCCAGCAGCCTAGCCCAGGGTTATGAAGCTTTCTTT
clone_size: few; d_call: -; v_call: TRBV12-3/TRBV12-4; j_call: TRBJ2-2; cdr3_aa: CASSRGTGTGELFF; cdr3_nt: TGTGCCAGCAGCCGTGGGACGGGCACCGGGGAGCTGTTTTTT
clone_size: few; d_call: -; v_call: TRBV29-1; j_call: TRBJ2-7; cdr3_aa: CSVGATDNYEQYF; cdr3_nt: TGCAGCGTTGGAGCCACGGACAACTACGAGCAGTACTTC
clone_size: -; d_call: -; v_call: TRBV11-3; j_call: TRBJ2-5; cdr3_aa: CASSLDRGAGETQYF; cdr3_nt: TGTGCCAGCAGCTTAGATAGGGGAGCAGGAGAGACCCAGTACTTC
clone_size: -; d_call: -; v_call: TRBV5-1; j_call: TRBJ1-4; cdr3_aa: CASSLATVRYEKLFF; cdr3_nt: TGCGCCAGCAGCTTGGCCACGGTAAGATACGAAAAACTGTTTTTT
clone_size: -; d_call: TRBD1; v_call: TRBV6-1; j_call: TRBJ2-1; cdr3_aa: CASSPWGQGGINEQFF; cdr3_nt: TGTGCCAGCAGTCCCTGGGGACAGGGGGGTATCAATGAGCAGTTCTTC
clone_size: few; d_call: TRBD2; v_call: TRBV29-1; j_call: TRBJ2-2; cdr3_aa: CRTSGTNTGELFF; cdr3_nt: TGCCGGACTAGCGGGACGAACACCGGGGAGCTGTTTTTT
clone_size: few; d_call: -; v_call: TRBV4-3; j_call: TRBJ1-2; cdr3_aa: CASSQDWSAANYGYTF; cdr3_nt: TGCGCCAGCAGCCAAGATTGGTCGGCCGCTAACTATGGCTACACCTTC
clone_size: -; d_call: TRBD1; v_call: TRBV7-9; j_call: TRBJ2-3; cdr3_aa: CASSSPGGSTSNTQYF; cdr3_nt: TGTGCCAGCAGCTCACCAGGGGGCTCTACGTCAAATACGCAGTATTTT
clone_size: -; d_call: -; v_call: TRBV12-3/TRBV12-4; j_call: TRBJ2-7; cdr3_aa: CASSNFHEQYF; cdr3_nt: TGTGCCAGCAGTAATTTTCACGAGCAGTACTTC
clone_size: -; d_call: -; v_call: TRBV9; j_call: TRBJ2-5; cdr3_aa: CASSPDRDAETQYF; cdr3_nt: TGTGCCAGCAGCCCCGACCGGGACGCAGAGACCCAGTACTTC
clone_size: -; d_call: -; v_call: TRBV28; j_call: TRBJ1-2; cdr3_aa: CASSLRAPYGYTF; cdr3_nt: TGTGCCAGCAGTTTGCGGGCCCCCTATGGCTACACCTTC
clone_size: once; d_call: TRBD1; v_call: TRBV5-1; j_call: TRBJ1-4; cdr3_aa: CASSRTGEDEKLFF; cdr3_nt: TGCGCCAGCAGCAGGACAGGGGAGGATGAAAAACTGTTTTTT
clone_size: few; d_call: TRBD2; v_call: TRBV20-1; j_call: TRBJ2-7; cdr3_aa: CSAAGLATTYEQYF; cdr3_nt: TGCAGTGCTGCCGGACTAGCGACTACCTACGAGCAGTACTTC
clone_size: -; d_call: -; v_call: TRBV4-3; j_call: TRBJ1-3; cdr3_aa: CASSQDHVGGFGNTIYF; cdr3_nt: TGCGCCAGCAGCCAAGATCACGTAGGGGGGTTTGGAAACACCATATATTTT
clone_size: few; d_call: -; v_call: TRBV5-1; j_call: TRBJ2-2; cdr3_aa: CASSLAQGLNTGELFF; cdr3_nt: TGCGCCAGCAGCTTGGCACAGGGCCTTAACACCGGGGAGCTGTTTTTT
clone_size: -; d_call: TRBD1; v_call: TRBV12-3/TRBV12-4; j_call: TRBJ2-7; cdr3_aa: CASSSGTVLYGQYF; cdr3_nt: TGTGCCAGCAGTTCGGGGACAGTACTGTACGGGCAGTACTTC
clone_size: -; d_call: TRBD1; v_call: TRBV29-1; j_call: TRBJ1-2; cdr3_aa: CSLDRENGYTF; cdr3_nt: TGCAGCCTTGACAGGGAAAATGGCTACACCTTC
clone_size: -; d_call: TRBD2; v_call: TRBV4-3; j_call: TRBJ2-1; cdr3_aa: CASSQDLSGSGNEQFF; cdr3_nt: TGCGCCAGCAGCCAAGATCTTAGCGGGAGCGGAAATGAGCAGTTCTTC
clone_size: few; d_call: -; v_call: TRBV6-5; j_call: TRBJ1-1; cdr3_aa: CASSFRLNTEAFF; cdr3_nt: TGTGCCAGCAGTTTCAGATTAAACACTGAAGCTTTCTTT
clone_size: few; d_call: -; v_call: TRBV14; j_call: TRBJ1-3; cdr3_aa: CASSQIRRGNTIYF; cdr3_nt: TGTGCCAGCAGCCAAATACGGAGAGGAAACACCATATATTTT
clone_size: -; d_call: -; v_call: TRBV6-1; j_call: TRBJ1-2; cdr3_aa: CASSEGGLRYGYTF; cdr3_nt: TGTGCCAGCAGTGAAGGAGGGCTTCGCTATGGCTACACCTTC
clone_size: few; d_call: -; v_call: TRBV25-1; j_call: TRBJ2-7; cdr3_aa: CASEDTNTYEQYF; cdr3_nt: TGTGCCAGCGAAGACACGAATACCTACGAGCAGTACTTC
clone_size: -; d_call: -; v_call: TRBV20-1; j_call: TRBJ2-3; cdr3_aa: CSARTPTRTDTQYF; cdr3_nt: TGCAGTGCGAGAACCCCGACCAGGACAGATACGCAGTATTTT
clone_size: many; d_call: -; v_call: TRBV6-5; j_call: TRBJ2-5; cdr3_aa: CASGSPPGYF; cdr3_nt: TGTGCCAGCGGCTCCCCGCCGGGGTACTTC
clone_size: -; d_call: TRBD2; v_call: TRBV10-3; j_call: TRBJ2-1; cdr3_aa: CAILREGSYNEQFF; cdr3_nt: TGTGCCATCTTGCGGGAGGGCTCCTACAATGAGCAGTTCTTC
clone_size: many; d_call: TRBD2; v_call: TRBV7-2; j_call: TRBJ2-7; cdr3_aa: CASSSASGRTDSKQYF; cdr3_nt: TGTGCCAGCAGCTCCGCTAGCGGGAGGACGGACAGTAAGCAGTACTTC
clone_size: few; d_call: TRBD2; v_call: TRBV7-8; j_call: TRBJ2-7; cdr3_aa: CASSLSGSFYEQYF; cdr3_nt: TGTGCCAGCAGCCTTAGCGGGAGTTTCTACGAGCAGTACTTC